This T cell receptor (beta chain) was obtained from a study of shared clonotypes between healthy human individuals. Findings and caveats of the study: Sorted-subset sequencing, rarefaction showed, was incomplete despite large depth.

As regards this clone: Its cognate antigen is unknown.

Method: immunoSEQ multiplex PCR; TCRdb's copy keeps in-frame clones and lacks some. The sample records about 2.5 million clones, 85% to 95% being singletons. Healthy adults negative for HIV, lacking recent acute infections or vaccinations, served as donors. The CDR3 has 15 amino acids. CDR1 and CDR2 from the germline V gene are SGHTA and FQGNSA. V was cut by 3 bases and J by 6 bases, with 15 bases left in between. Sequences were obtained from naive CD4+ T cells from PBMCs. Subset in this sample: CD45RA+ positively selected. The TCR was taken from a man aged 18-30 years in good health. Some clones in this sample may be carry-over from other donors' samples. The V call is TRBV7-2, the J call TRBJ2-1, with TRBD2 as a possible D gene (6 bases). The CDR3 reads CASSFGGALVNEQFF. The CDR3 region has the DNA TGTGCCAGCAGCTTCGGAGGGGCGCTGGTCAATGAGCAGTTCTTC.